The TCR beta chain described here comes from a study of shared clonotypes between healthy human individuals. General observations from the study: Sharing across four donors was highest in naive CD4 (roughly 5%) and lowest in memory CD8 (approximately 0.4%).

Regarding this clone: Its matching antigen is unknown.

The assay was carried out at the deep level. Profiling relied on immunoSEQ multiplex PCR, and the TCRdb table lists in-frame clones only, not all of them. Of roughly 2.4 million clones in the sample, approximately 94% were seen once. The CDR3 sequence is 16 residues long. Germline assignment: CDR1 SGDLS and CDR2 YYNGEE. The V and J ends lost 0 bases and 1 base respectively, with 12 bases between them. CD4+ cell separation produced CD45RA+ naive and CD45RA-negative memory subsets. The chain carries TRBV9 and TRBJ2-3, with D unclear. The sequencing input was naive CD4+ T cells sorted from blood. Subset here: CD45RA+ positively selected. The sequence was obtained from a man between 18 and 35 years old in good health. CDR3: CASSVAGSGRTDTQYF. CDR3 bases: TGTGCCAGCAGCGTAGCTGGGTCAGGACGCACAGATACGCAGTATTTT.